Below, one T cell receptor beta chain is given with its context. Its antigen is undetermined. Per the germline V gene, CDR1 is LNHDA and CDR2 is SQIVND (reference sequence). The CDR3 length is 16 residues. The V gene lost 3 bases and the J gene lost 3 bases, with 18 bases spanning the gap. Findings of the study overall: The TCR gene usage of tumor memory CD4+ T cells clustered together with blood and lymph node memory CD4+ cells and with lymph node naive CD4+ cells.

Full-length variable regions came from constant-region reverse primers plus semi-nested Nested Universal Primer A PCR. TCRdb used MiXCR to reprocess the 5' RACE reads, holding one entry per CDR3 protein. The table shows about 6,700 distinct CDR3 sequences, with 50% occurring only once. The sequenced sample consisted of naive CD4+ T cells sorted from a lymph node. Noted subset: naive CD4+ T cells, CD4+CD45RA+CD25-. The chain uses TRBV19 and TRBJ2-7; perhaps D is TRBD1 or TRBD2 (5 bases each). This clonotype was sampled from a female donor with breast cancer. Here the CDR3 reads CASSILYTGPIYEQYF. DNA for the CDR3: TGTGCCAGTAGTATCCTCTACACGGGGCCTATCTACGAGCAGTACTTC.